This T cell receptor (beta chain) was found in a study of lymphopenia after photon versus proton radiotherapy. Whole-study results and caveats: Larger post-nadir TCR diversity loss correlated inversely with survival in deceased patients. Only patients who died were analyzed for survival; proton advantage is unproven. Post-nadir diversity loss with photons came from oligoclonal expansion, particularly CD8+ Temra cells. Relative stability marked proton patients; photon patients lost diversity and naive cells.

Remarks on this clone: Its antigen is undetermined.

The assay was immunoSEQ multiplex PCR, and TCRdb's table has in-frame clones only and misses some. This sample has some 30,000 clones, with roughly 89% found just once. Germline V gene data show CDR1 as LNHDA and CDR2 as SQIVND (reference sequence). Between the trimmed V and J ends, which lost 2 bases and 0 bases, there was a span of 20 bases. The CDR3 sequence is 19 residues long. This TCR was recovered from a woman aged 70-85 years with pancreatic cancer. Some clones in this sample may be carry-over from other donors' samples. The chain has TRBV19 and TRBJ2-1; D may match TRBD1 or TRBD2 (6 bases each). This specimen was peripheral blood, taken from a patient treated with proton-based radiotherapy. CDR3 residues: CASSILGGRDIVSYNEQFF. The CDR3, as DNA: TGTGCCAGTAGTATACTTGGCGGGCGGGACATTGTCTCCTACAATGAGCAGTTCTTC.